Below, 29 T cell receptor beta chains from the same sample are listed, as sequenced in a study of CD8+CD57+ T cells in acquired aplastic anemia. CDR3 and TCR beta VDJ profiling relied on a genomic DNA template. Each CDR3 protein gets one entry after TCRdb re-called the reads with MiXCR. The data hold 150,000 to 200,000 distinct CDR3 sequences, with 63% observed a single time. Material: sorted CD4+, CD8+, or CD8+CD57+ T cells (not recorded which) from PBMCs. These receptors were taken from a human donor in good health.

This clonotype was seen repeatedly, ten times or more. The chain employs TRBV19 and TRBJ1-3; D not certain. The CDR3 totals 13 residues. The V end was cut by 6 bases, the J end by 2 bases, with 8 bases between. Germline CDR1 is LNHDA and CDR2 is SQIVND (reference sequence). The CDR3 DNA reads as TGTGCCAGTAGCCTTATGGCTGGAAACACCATATATTTT. Encoded protein: CASSLMAGNTIYF.

This clonotype was recorded only once. The rearrangement links TRBV19 to TRBJ1-2; no clear D. This CDR3 region has 13 residues. Germline V gene lookup returns CDR1 LNHDA and CDR2 SQIVND (reference sequence). V was clipped by 9 bases and J by 4 bases, with 15 bases between them. CDR3 coding DNA: TGTGCCAGCAGCCAACGAGGGTTCTATGGCTACACCTTC. This encodes CASSQRGFYGYTF. Supplemented by reference TRBV19 and TRBJ1-2, the full variable domain reads DGGITQSPKYLFRKEGQNVTLSCEQNLNHDAMYWYRQDPGQGLRLIYYSQIVNDFQKGDIAEGYSVSREKKESFPLTVTSAQKNPTAFYLCASSQRGFYGYTFGSGTRLTVV.

This clonotype was seen a few times. V gene TRBV24-1 combines with J gene TRBJ2-7; D unclear. Germline V lookup: CDR1 KGHDR, CDR2 SFDVKD. CDR3 length: 11 residues. V was shortened by 0 bases and J by 4 bases, with 0 bases between the two germline ends. CDR3 region: CATSDLYEQYF. As DNA, the CDR3 is TGTGCCACCAGTGATTTGTACGAGCAGTACTTC.

The V call is TRBV7-9, the J call TRBJ2-5; 14 nucleotides agree with TRBD2. Germline CDR1 is SEHNR and CDR2 is FQNEAQ (reference sequence). The CDR3 consists of 16 residues. V was clipped by 3 bases and J by 3 bases; unmatched bases: 3. CDR3 nucleotide sequence: TGTGCCAGCAGCTTTCCGACTAGCGGGAGGGAAGAGACCCAGTACTTC. Its translation is CASSFPTSGREETQYF.

This clonotype was seen ten or more times. The rearrangement links TRBV9 to TRBJ2-1, with D tentatively TRBD2 (5 bases). V shed 4 bases and J shed 3 bases, with 11 bases lying between them. Germline CDR1 SGDLS, CDR2 YYNGEE. The CDR3 runs 14 residues. CDR3 coding DNA: TGTGCCAGCAGCCCTGGAGGAGACTACAATGAGCAGTTCTTC. Its protein product is CASSPGGDYNEQFF.

This chain joins TRBV7-8 and TRBJ1-6, with D hard to call. This CDR3 is 16 amino acids long. CDR1 is SGHVS and CDR2 is FQNEAQ in the germline V gene. V lost 5 bases to trimming and J lost 7 bases, with 18 bases between them. CDR3 amino acids: CASSPYPWGQNSPLHF. CDR3 DNA: TGTGCCAGCAGCCCCTACCCCTGGGGTCAGAATTCACCCCTCCACTTT.

The CDR3 nucleotides are TGCAGTGCTAGAGATAACAGGGGGCGCACAGATACGCAGTATTTT. Translating it yields CSARDNRGRTDTQYF. The V and J genes are TRBV20-1 and TRBJ2-3; 9 nucleotides match TRBD1. The V gene end was trimmed by 0 bases and the J gene end by 1 base; junction bases not matched to a gene: 2. In germline, CDR1 is DFQATT, CDR2 SNEGSKA (reference sequence). This CDR3 has 15 residues.

This clonotype was seen a few times. The V gene is TRBV10-3, the J gene TRBJ2-3; 8 bases agree with TRBD1. V lost 7 bases and J lost 2; bases outside the gene matches: 14. This CDR3 region has 17 residues. Germline-derived CDR1 and CDR2 are ENHRY and SYGVKD. This chain's CDR3 is CAINAAHSGQVTDTQYF. Here the CDR3 DNA reads TGTGCCATCAATGCGGCGCATTCGGGACAGGTCACAGATACGCAGTATTTT.

This clonotype was counted ten times or more. This chain links TRBV20-1 with TRBJ2-4, with a possible D match to TRBD2 (5 bases). The CDR3 covers 15 residues. Germline CDR1 is DFQATT and CDR2 is SNEGSKA (reference sequence). Deletions cut 5 bases from V and 12 bases from J, with 26 bases between. CDR3: CSARGGSEGPFGQYF. The CDR3 bases are TGCAGTGCTCGTGGCGGCAGCGAGGGCCCTTTTGGTCAGTACTTC.

The rearrangement uses TRBV10-3 and TRBJ2-2, with 12 bases that match TRBD2. Germline trimming cut 11 bases from V and 4 bases from J; bases unmatched to any gene: 8. This CDR3 contains 15 residues. CDR1 is ENHRY, CDR2 SYGVKD, per germline. CDR3 protein: CASRLAGEVTGELFF. The CDR3 region has the DNA TGTGCCTCCAGACTAGCGGGAGAGGTCACCGGGGAGCTGTTTTTT.

This clonotype appeared a single time. This chain uses TRBV20-1 with TRBJ2-5; 11 bases fit TRBD1. Germline-derived CDR1 and CDR2 are DFQATT and SNEGSKA (reference sequence). Trimming at V came to 0 bases and at J to 1 base, leaving 1 base not matched to a gene. The CDR3 runs to 15 residues. CDR3 nucleotide sequence: TGCAGTGCTAGAGAGGACAGGGGGCCCCAAGAGACCCAGTACTTC. The encoded protein is CSAREDRGPQETQYF.

This sequence joins TRBV2 and TRBJ2-3; unclear D gene. V lost 1 base, J lost 1 base, and 12 bases lay in between. This CDR3 spans 16 amino acids. Germline assignment: CDR1 SNHLY and CDR2 FYNNEI. CDR3 in amino acids: CASSEESGIRTDTQYF. CDR3 nucleotide sequence: TGTGCCAGCAGTGAAGAGTCAGGAATCCGCACAGATACGCAGTATTTT. Based on the CDR3 plus reference TRBV2 and TRBJ2-3, the full variable domain is EPEVTQTPSHQVTQMGQEVILRCVPISNHLYFYWYRQILGQKVEFLVSFYNNEISEKSEIFDDQFSVERPDGSNFTLKIRSTKLEDSAMYFCASSEESGIRTDTQYFGPGTRLTVL.

The sample holds one count of this clonotype. The rearrangement links TRBV20-1 to TRBJ1-2, with unresolved D. Germline assignment: CDR1 DFQATT and CDR2 SNEGSKA (reference sequence). V dropped 3 bases and J dropped 5 bases, with 1 base sitting between them. This CDR3 region has 9 residues. Here the CDR3 DNA reads TGCAGTGCTAGTTATGGCTACACCTTC. Translation gives CSASYGYTF.

At least ten counts were recorded for this clonotype. V usage is TRBV5-6 and J usage is TRBJ1-1, with D maybe TRBD1 (5 bases). V shed 4 bases and J shed 0 bases, with 13 bases lying between them. The CDR3 is made up of 15 amino acids. Germline V gene data show CDR1 as SGHDT and CDR2 as YYEEEE. The CDR3 spells CASSPFPRVNTEAFF. The DNA for the CDR3 is TGTGCCAGCAGCCCGTTCCCCAGGGTGAACACTGAAGCTTTCTTT.

This clonotype came up once. J is TRBJ1-2 and V is TRBV2, with D tentatively TRBD1 (5 bases). From germline, CDR1 is SNHLY and CDR2 FYNNEI. Trimming removed 5 bases at V and 0 bases at J, with 16 bases between. The CDR3 is made up of 16 amino acids. As DNA, the CDR3 is TGTGCCAGCAGTCCAAGTACGGGACTGACTAACTATGGCTACACCTTC. It yields the protein CASSPSTGLTNYGYTF.

The chain is built from TRBV29-1 and TRBJ1-2, with 7 bases matching TRBD1. CDR3 length equals 13 residues. J lost 8 bases, V lost 4 bases, and 10 bases had no gene match. CDR1 and CDR2 (germline): SQVTM, ANQGSEA. The CDR3 here is CSVGPTGVSGYTF. The CDR3 DNA follows: TGCAGCGTTGGCCCTACAGGGGTAAGCGGCTACACCTTC.

This clonotype was seen a handful of times. The chain recombines TRBV7-6 with TRBJ2-1, with TRBD1 matching over 8 bases. The CDR3 runs 13 residues. V lost 5 bases, J lost 7 bases, and 4 bases stayed unmatched. Germline V gene lookup returns CDR1 SGHVS and CDR2 FNYEAQ. CDR3 loop: CASSKGQGNEQFF. CDR3 sequence (DNA): TGTGCCAGCAGCAAAGGACAGGGAAATGAGCAGTTCTTC.

The chain carries TRBV7-9 and TRBJ2-3; TRBD1 agrees at 9 bases. In germline, CDR1 is SEHNR, CDR2 FQNEAQ (reference sequence). The ends lost 2 bases at V and 8 bases at J; junction bases unmatched: 8. CDR3 length: 15 residues. The CDR3 DNA follows: TGTGCCAGCAGCTTACCTACAGGGGGCAGGGGTACGCAGTATTTT. Its translation is CASSLPTGGRGTQYF. The variable domain in full, completed from reference TRBV7-9 and TRBJ2-3, reads DTGVSQNPRHKITKRGQNVTFRCDPISEHNRLYWYRQTLGQGPEFLTYFQNEAQLEKSRLLSDRFSAERPKGSFSTLEIQRTEQGDSAMYLCASSLPTGGRGTQYFGPGTRLTVL.

J is TRBJ1-1 and V is TRBV10-3; the D is unclear. Germline loops: CDR1 ENHRY, CDR2 SYGVKD. The V end lost 7 bases, the J end lost 1 base, and 10 bases lay between the germline ends. The CDR3 is 13 residues long. The CDR3 nucleotides are TGTGCCATCACGCGAGTTGAGAACACTGAAGCTTTCTTT. Protein: CAITRVENTEAFF.

J is TRBJ2-3 and V is TRBV10-3; D is unresolved. V shed 2 bases and J shed 1 base, with 10 bases lying between them. Germline V gives CDR1 ENHRY, CDR2 SYGVKD. The CDR3 runs 15 residues. The CDR3 DNA sequence: TGTGCCATCAGTGAGACGACTTTGGGCACAGATACGCAGTATTTT. Protein sequence: CAISETTLGTDTQYF.

The rearrangement uses TRBV24-1 and TRBJ2-7; tentative D call: TRBD2 (5 bases). Germline V CDR1 and CDR2: KGHDR, SFDVKD. This CDR3 spans 14 amino acids. The ends were cut back, 4 bases at V and 3 bases at J, with 12 bases in the middle. CDR3 region: CATSEADRDYEQYF. The CDR3 DNA reads TGTGCCACCAGTGAAGCGGACCGAGACTACGAGCAGTACTTC.

The CDR3 DNA reads TGTGCCACCAGTGACCTACTAGCGGGAGGACCCTTCGATGAGCAGTTCTTC. Translated, it gives CATSDLLAGGPFDEQFF. The chain links TRBV24-1 to TRBJ2-1; 12 bases line up with TRBD2. With V trimmed by 4 bases and J by 8 bases, 11 bases remained unmatched. This CDR3 is 17 amino acids long. Looked up from germline, CDR1 is KGHDR and CDR2 is SFDVKD.

The V call is TRBV20-1, the J call TRBJ1-1; 7 nucleotides line up with TRBD1. Germline V gives CDR1 DFQATT, CDR2 SNEGSKA (reference sequence). The CDR3 contains 13 residues. With V trimmed by 1 base and J by 7 bases, 6 bases remained unmatched. DNA for the CDR3: TGCAGTGCTAGAGCCGGACAGGACCTTGAAGCTTTCTTT. Translated, it gives CSARAGQDLEAFF.

Ten or more counts support this clonotype. V is TRBV20-1 and J is TRBJ1-2, with D possibly being TRBD1 (6 bases). Germline V lookup: CDR1 DFQATT, CDR2 SNEGSKA (reference sequence). This CDR3 contains 11 residues. Trimming stripped 6 bases from V and 8 bases from J, with 13 bases between. In DNA form, the CDR3 reads TGCAGTGCCCGGGGGGGCGCCGGCTACACCTTC. It codes for CSARGGAGYTF.

This chain links TRBV15 with TRBJ1-2; D might be TRBD1 (6 bases). The CDR3 contains 15 residues. Germline CDR1 and CDR2: LNHNV and YYDKDF (reference sequence). Trimming removed 0 bases at V and 2 bases at J, with 10 bases between. The CDR3 DNA reads TGTGCCACCAGCAGAGATGGGGGCTTCAACTATGGCTACACCTTC. It specifies CATSRDGGFNYGYTF.

Note on this clonotype: Being one base from a much bigger clone, this may be a read error. The chain carries TRBV10-3 and TRBJ2-2; 7 nucleotides align to TRBD2. V was clipped by 10 bases and J by 4 bases; unmatched bases: 15. The length of the CDR3 is 16 residues. Germline V lookup: CDR1 ENHRY, CDR2 SYGVKD. CDR3 sequence reads: CASQTPRGGSTGELFF. In nucleotides, the CDR3 is TGTGCCAGCCAGACCCCACGGGGAGGGAGCACCGGGGAGCTGTTTTTT.

The gene calls are TRBV7-6 and TRBJ1-1, with a weak D call TRBD1 (6 bases). CDR3 size: 14 residues. Trimming pared 3 bases from V and 1 base from J, leaving 9 bases between. From germline, CDR1 is SGHVS and CDR2 FNYEAQ. CDR3 in DNA: TGTGCCAGCAGCTTTTCAGGGGCGAACACTGAAGCTTTCTTT. This codes for CASSFSGANTEAFF.

This clonotype was counted at least ten times. The CDR3 sequence: CASSHRVVVLAGNNEQFF. The DNA of the CDR3 is TGTGCCAGCAGTCACAGGGTGGTGGTACTAGCGGGAAACAATGAGCAGTTCTTC. V is TRBV2 and J is TRBJ2-1; 10 positions match TRBD2. The J segment lost 5 bases and the V segment lost 5 bases, leaving 15 bases of the junction unmatched. The CDR3 totals 18 residues. Germline CDR1 is SNHLY and CDR2 is FYNNEI.

This clonotype was seen repeatedly, ten times or more. The V gene is TRBV15, the J gene TRBJ2-7, with 10 bases identical to TRBD1. J gave up 3 bases and V 0 bases, and 5 bases lay outside the gene matches. This CDR3 has 16 amino acids. Germline CDR1 reads LNHNV; CDR2 reads YYDKDF (reference sequence). The CDR3 sequence: CATSRDLGQGFYEQYF. The CDR3 nucleotides are TGTGCCACCAGCAGAGATTTGGGACAGGGGTTCTACGAGCAGTACTTC.